Each of the 15 T cell receptor beta chains below was sequenced from the same sample in a study of human T cells and chemical hapten exposure. MiXCR was run by TCRdb on the RACE reads, yielding one entry per CDR3 protein. There are more than 300,000 distinct CDR3 sequences in the sample; about 5.4% occur only once, and about 8.2% lies in the top ten. The time point denotes: pre-sensitization, week 0. As for treatment: therapeutic diphenylcyclopropenone sensitization with weekly scalp DPC. This sample comprised whole blood, obtained in connection with sensitization to the hapten diphenylcyclopropenone (DPC). These receptor sequences come from a young woman with alopecia areata. Some clones in this sample may be carry-over from other donors' samples.

This clonotype was detected a few times. Mismatch with germline at one junction end may stem from a read error. The V call is TRBV7-2, the J call TRBJ1-5; unclear D gene. The CDR3 has 16 amino acids. Germline CDR1 and CDR2: SGHTA and FQGNSA. CDR3 nucleotides: TGTGCAAGCAGCCCCCAGTGGGTTGGAAGCAATCAGCCCCAGCATTTT. It yields the protein CASSPQWVGSNQPQHF.

This clonotype was counted between two and nine times. This chain connects TRBV12-3 or TRBV12-4 to TRBJ2-1; the match to TRBD2 covers 9 bases. CDR3 size: 18 residues. J was trimmed by 2 bases and V by 6 bases; bases with no gene match: 14. As DNA, the CDR3 is TGTGCCAGCAGAAAGTCACTAGCGGGTCCCCTTACCTACAATGAGCAGTTCTTC. Protein sequence: CASRKSLAGPLTYNEQFF.

This chain connects TRBV12-3 or TRBV12-4 to TRBJ2-2; TRBD2 might be the D (5 bases). CDR3 length: 13 amino acids. Between the trimmed V and J ends, which lost 6 bases and 5 bases, there was a span of 10 bases. The CDR3 loop is CASRLEGTGELFF. The CDR3 DNA sequence: TGTGCCAGCAGACTCGAGGGTACCGGGGAGCTGTTTTTT.

V is TRBV10-3 and J is TRBJ2-5; tentative D call: TRBD1 (7 bases). Germline CDR1 and CDR2: ENHRY and SYGVKD. V was clipped by 6 bases and J by 4 bases, with 15 bases between them. The CDR3 is made up of 14 amino acids. CDR3 in DNA: TGTGCCATCAGACTAACAGGGGAGGTAGAGACCCAGTACTTC. It yields the protein CAIRLTGEVETQYF.

Ten or more counts support this clonotype. The gene calls are TRBV27 and TRBJ2-2; D gene ambiguous. Trimming cost V 1 base and J 3 bases, with 12 bases left between them. CDR3 size: 16 residues. The V gene's germline CDR1 is MNHEY and CDR2 SMNVEV (reference sequence). The CDR3: CASSLWGPWDTGELFF. The CDR3 nucleotides read TGTGCCAGCAGTTTATGGGGTCCCTGGGACACCGGGGAGCTGTTTTTT.

There are many counts of this clonotype. The V and J genes are TRBV7-8 and TRBJ2-5, with D maybe TRBD2 (6 bases). The germline V gene encodes CDR1 SGHVS and CDR2 FQNEAQ. CDR3 length: 15 amino acids. The V end was cut by 6 bases, the J end by 4 bases, with 18 bases between. This CDR3 is CASRPRDSHRETQYF. The DNA for the CDR3 is TGTGCCAGCAGACCCCGGGACTCCCATCGAGAGACCCAGTACTTC.

This clonotype was observed many times. The chain is built from TRBV5-5 and TRBJ1-1; D remains ambiguous. From germline, CDR1 is SGHKS and CDR2 YYEKEE (reference sequence). The CDR3 runs to 15 residues. The germline V and J ends were trimmed by 0 bases and 1 base, with 10 bases remaining between them. The CDR3 DNA sequence: TGTGCCAGCAGCTTGGCCGCAGATACGAACACTGAAGCTTTCTTT. It specifies CASSLAADTNTEAFF.

In its sample, this clonotype was seen many times. This chain joins TRBV28 and TRBJ1-6, with no clear D. This CDR3 contains 16 residues. CDR1 MDHEN and CDR2 SYDVKM come from the germline V gene. Trimming removed 7 bases from V and 6 bases from J, with 19 bases in between. CDR3 nucleotides: TGTGCCAGCAACTCGCCCTTCATCTCCAGTAATTCACCCCTCCACTTT. The encoded protein is CASNSPFISSNSPLHF.

This clonotype occurred a few times. V usage is TRBV7-2 and J usage is TRBJ2-1, with 8 nucleotides matching TRBD1. This CDR3 spans 16 amino acids. The germline gives CDR1 SGHTA, CDR2 FQGNSA. Trimming took 1 base from V and 0 from J; bases not matched to a gene: 2. CDR3 protein: CASSLVGTGSYNEQFF. CDR3 sequence (DNA): TGTGCCAGCAGCTTAGTAGGGACAGGCTCCTACAATGAGCAGTTCTTC.

This clonotype was seen at least ten times. This chain connects TRBV5-5 to TRBJ2-1; D might be TRBD2 (6 bases). V was pared by 0 bases and J by 4 bases, with 11 bases between. Germline CDR1 SGHKS, CDR2 YYEKEE (reference sequence). CDR3 length equals 15 residues. The CDR3, as DNA: TGTGCCAGCAGCTTGGAGGTAGCGGCGTACAATGAGCAGTTCTTC. As protein: CASSLEVAAYNEQFF.

This clonotype has a count of ten or more. The chain is built from TRBV7-9 and TRBJ1-2; 8 bases line up with TRBD1. The trim removed 3 bases at V and 2 bases at J, leaving 11 bases unmatched. This CDR3 is built from 17 residues. The germline V gene has CDR1 SEHNR and CDR2 FQNEAQ (reference sequence). CDR3 sequence (DNA): TGTGCCAGCAGCTTCGGTACAGGGGGTTTTTCGAACTATGGCTACACCTTC. Amino acids: CASSFGTGGFSNYGYTF. Based on the CDR3 plus reference TRBV7-9 and TRBJ1-2, the full variable domain is DTGVSQNPRHKITKRGQNVTFRCDPISEHNRLYWYRQTLGQGPEFLTYFQNEAQLEKSRLLSDRFSAERPKGSFSTLEIQRTEQGDSAMYLCASSFGTGGFSNYGYTFGSGTRLTVV.

The genes are TRBV20-1 and TRBJ2-1, with TRBD2 identical over 11 bases. CDR3 size: 14 residues. With V trimmed by 5 bases and J by 6 bases, 6 bases remained unmatched. Germline V gene sequence: CDR1 DFQATT, CDR2 SNEGSKA (reference sequence). The CDR3 coding sequence is TGCAGTGCTGCCGGGACTAGCGGTTCCAATGAGCAGTTCTTC. This codes for CSAAGTSGSNEQFF.

Ten or more counts support this clonotype. The V and J genes are TRBV15 and TRBJ1-5; 7 bases match TRBD1. This CDR3 is 14 amino acids long. Germline CDR1 reads LNHNV; CDR2 reads YYDKDF (reference sequence). The V and J ends lost 3 bases and 4 bases, in that order; junction bases with no gene match: 3. The chain's CDR3 is CATSRGQFNQPQHF. CDR3 nucleotide sequence: TGTGCCACCAGCAGGGGACAGTTTAATCAGCCCCAGCATTTT.

V usage is TRBV21-1 and J usage is TRBJ1-5; the table's D call, TRBD1, has no DNA check behind it. TRBV21-1 is described as a pseudogene. The CDR3 totals 16 residues. This CDR3 is CASSKDSPVSYQPQHF. CDR3 in DNA: TGTGCCAGCAGCAAAGATTCCCCCGTAAGTTATCAGCCCCAGCATTTT.

The chain recombines TRBV5-5 with TRBJ2-7; D remains unclear. Germline CDR1 reads SGHKS; CDR2 reads YYEKEE (reference sequence). Between the trimmed V and J ends, which lost 6 bases and 6 bases, there was a span of 19 bases. The CDR3 is 14 residues long. The CDR3 DNA reads TGTGCCAGCACCCGCGCAGACTGGTCGGGCGAGCAGTACTTC. Protein: CASTRADWSGEQYF.